One T cell receptor (beta chain) is described in this entry. This CDR3 is built from 13 residues. V was pared by 3 bases and J by 4 bases, with 9 bases between. CDR1 and CDR2 (germline): KGHDR, SFDVKD. TCRdb's table, derived via immunoSEQ multiplex PCR, lists solely in-frame clones and lacks some. The sample lists around 300,000 clones; roughly 86% were seen once. The data are from a study of blood T cell repertoires in COVID-19. About the study: Specimens from acute and convalescent COVID-19 originated in the United States, Italy and Spain.

What the recovered Cohort 3 donors had was two negative PCRs, clearance, or symptom resolution. This clonotype was sampled from a woman aged 60-75 years who had recovered from COVID-19. The chain combines TRBV24-1 with TRBJ2-7, with D possibly matching TRBD1 (6 bases). Material for sequencing was PBMCs or T cells enriched from blood (not recorded which). CDR3 nucleotide sequence: TGTGCCACCAGTGATCTGGACAGTTACGAGCAGTACTTC. It translates to CATSDLDSYEQYF.